This is a list of T cell receptor beta chains from one sample in a study of T cell responses to AZD1222 COVID-19 vaccine. TCRdb's copy holds only in-frame clones and misses some; the assay was immunoSEQ multiplex PCR. This sample has fewer than 120,000 clones, with over 75% found just once. The input for sequencing was peripheral blood, taken on day 0 of AZD1222 vaccination. The receptors were gathered from an adult in good health. Each CDR3 is given with its conserved first and last residue. The order of the fields is D gene, clone size, J gene, V gene, CDR3 protein, CDR3 DNA. A D gene is named only where the DNA matches it firmly. Clone size appears in some rows only: once, few, many, or a class for an expanded clone.

TRBD2 | . | TRBJ2-2 | TRBV23-1 | CASSQRLAGNTGELFF | TGCGCCAGCAGTCAAAGACTAGCGGGAAACACCGGGGAGCTGTTTTTT
. | . | TRBJ1-5 | TRBV19 | CASSNGYQPQHF | TGTGCCAGTAGTAACGGGTATCAGCCCCAGCATTTT
TRBD1 | once | TRBJ1-2 | TRBV7-8 | CASSPRDSSYGYTF | TGTGCCAGCAGCCCCAGGGACAGTTCCTATGGCTACACCTTC
TRBD1 | . | TRBJ1-2 | TRBV2 | CATKGTGLNYGYTF | TGTGCCACCAAAGGGACAGGGCTAAACTATGGCTACACCTTC
. | few | TRBJ2-7 | TRBV5-8 | CASSLQGREQYF | TGTGCCAGCAGCTTACAGGGACGAGAGCAGTACTTC
. | . | TRBJ2-7 | TRBV6-5 | CASSLAKGHEQYF | TGTGCCAGCAGCCTGGCTAAGGGACACGAGCAGTACTTC
TRBD2 | . | TRBJ2-3 | TRBV7-3 | CASSPLGGGGLDTQYF | TGTGCCAGCAGCCCGTTGGGCGGGGGAGGTCTAGATACGCAGTATTTT
. | . | TRBJ2-7 | TRBV18 | CASSPGQLPYEQYF | TGTGCCAGCTCACCAGGACAGCTCCCTTACGAGCAGTACTTC
. | . | TRBJ2-5 | TRBV28 | CASRRQAGDETQYF | TGTGCCAGCAGACGACAGGCCGGGGACGAGACCCAGTACTTC
. | . | TRBJ1-1 | TRBV7-9 | CASSFGNTEAFF | TGTGCCAGCAGCTTCGGGAACACTGAAGCTTTCTTT
. | . | TRBJ1-2 | TRBV11-2 | CASSGRGLWYGYTF | TGTGCCAGCAGCGGACGGGGGTTGTGGTATGGCTACACCTTC
TRBD2 | . | TRBJ2-2 | TRBV6-1 | CASSEGLAGYTGELFF | TGTGCCAGCAGTGAAGGACTAGCGGGTTACACCGGGGAGCTGTTTTTT
. | . | TRBJ1-2 | TRBV2 | CASSEGWGGVGYTF | TGTGCCAGCAGTGAAGGATGGGGGGGCGTGGGCTACACCTTC
TRBD2 | . | TRBJ2-1 | TRBV5-8 | CASSDHSGVSYNEQFF | TGTGCCAGCAGCGACCATAGCGGGGTCTCCTACAATGAGCAGTTCTTC
. | few | TRBJ2-7 | TRBV28 | CASSFTRTSGEQYF | TGTGCCAGCAGTTTCACGCGGACCTCCGGGGAGCAGTACTTC
TRBD1 | few | TRBJ1-2 | TRBV6-6 | CASSQGQGYGYTF | TGTGCCAGCAGCCAGGGACAGGGATATGGCTACACCTTC
. | . | TRBJ1-2 | TRBV28 | CASRTQPSNYGYTF | TGTGCCAGCAGAACCCAGCCTTCTAACTATGGCTACACCTTC
TRBD2 | . | TRBJ2-3 | TRBV7-2 | CASTQTSGGRSSTDTQYF | TGTGCCAGCACCCAAACGAGCGGGGGCCGGTCTAGCACAGATACGCAGTATTTT
. | once | TRBJ1-2 | TRBV4-3 | CASSQDRNRRAYGYTF | TGCGCCAGCAGCCAAGATCGAAATCGGAGAGCCTATGGCTACACCTTC
TRBD1 | . | TRBJ1-2 | TRBV7-2 | CASSPEGQGAYGYTF | TGTGCCAGCAGCCCCGAAGGACAGGGGGCCTATGGCTACACCTTC
TRBD2 | . | TRBJ2-3 | TRBV3-1/TRBV3-2 | CASSQDRGVAGGPGTDTQYF | TGTGCCAGCAGCCAAGACAGGGGGGTAGCGGGAGGGCCGGGCACAGATACGCAGTATTTT
. | . | TRBJ2-7 | TRBV18 | CASSPPERRKFDEQYF | TGTGCCAGCTCACCACCTGAAAGGAGGAAATTCGACGAGCAGTACTTC
TRBD2 | . | TRBJ2-7 | TRBV5-1 | CASSPPLAGAGEQYF | TGCGCCAGCAGCCCTCCATTAGCGGGAGCGGGGGAGCAGTACTTC
. | . | TRBJ2-7 | TRBV5-5 | CASSLTGTTYEQYF | TGTGCCAGCAGCTTGACAGGTACTACCTACGAGCAGTACTTC
TRBD1 | . | TRBJ1-2 | TRBV10-2 | CASSPGGPNYGYTF | TGCGCCAGCAGCCCAGGGGGCCCAAACTATGGCTACACCTTC
. | once | TRBJ2-7 | TRBV7-9 | CASSLGPGVAYEQYF | TGTGCCAGCAGCTTAGGTCCGGGAGTGGCCTACGAGCAGTACTTC
. | . | TRBJ2-1 | TRBV18 | CASLKDPLQRNEQFF | TGTGCCAGCCTGAAAGATCCCCTCCAGAGGAATGAGCAGTTCTTC